This T cell receptor beta chain derives from a study of response to subunit inactivated influenza vaccine. Study observations and caveats: After each seasonal influenza vaccination, few new T cells are recruited, the authors suggested.

The CDR3 runs 15 residues. Trimming shortened V by 6 bases and J by 6 bases, and 21 bases separated the two germline ends. Comments on this clonotype: Its specificity is unknown.

MiXCR was run by TCRdb on the RT-PCR reads, yielding one entry per CDR3 protein. The sample holds around 790,000 distinct CDR3 sequences; around 20% are singletons and the top ten take roughly a tenth. The chain links TRBV12-3 or TRBV12-4 to TRBJ2-7, with D perhaps matching TRBD2 (6 bases). The clonotype was recovered from a man in his fifties or sixties who received an inactivated influenza vaccine. The starting material was PBMCs from blood, obtained more than 4 days after vaccination. CDR3 protein: CASSLGAGFPREQYF. The CDR3 coding sequence is TGTGCCAGCAGCCTAGGGGCGGGGTTCCCTCGCGAGCAGTACTTC.